The 30 T cell receptor beta chains below were found in one sample sequenced in a study of shared clonotypes between healthy human individuals. TCRdb keeps only in-frame clones here, not all; method: immunoSEQ multiplex PCR. The table includes about 680,000 clones, 92% detected once. In the naive CD8 group, cells lacked CD45RO and were positively selected for CCR7, so terminally differentiated effector memory CD45RA+ cells were left out. The specimen was naive CD8+ T cells sorted from blood. These receptor sequences come from a man aged 30 to 39 in good health.

This clone was recorded a few times. The CDR3: CASSLGTGYDYGYTF. DNA of the CDR3: TGTGCCAGCAGCTTAGGGACAGGGTACGACTATGGCTACACCTTC. The chain recombines TRBV7-9 with TRBJ1-2; TRBD1 aligns across 8 bases. Trimming took 1 base from V and 3 from J; bases not matched to a gene: 4. The CDR3 extends over 15 amino acids. The germline CDR1 and CDR2 sequences are SEHNR and FQNEAQ (reference sequence).

This clone is a singleton in its sample. The CDR3 sequence is CASSSRETSSYEQYF. The CDR3 region has the DNA TGTGCCAGCAGCAGTCGGGAAACTTCCTCGTACGAGCAGTACTTC. This chain links TRBV7-9 with TRBJ2-7; a weak D match, TRBD2 (5 bases). V lost 5 bases and J lost 4, with 18 bases in between. From germline, CDR1 is SEHNR and CDR2 FQNEAQ (reference sequence). The CDR3 sequence is 15 residues long.

The chain recombines TRBV5-4 with TRBJ1-2; D ambiguous. The V end was cut by 1 base, the J end by 2 bases, with 15 bases between. Germline assignment: CDR1 SGHNT and CDR2 YYREEE (reference sequence). The CDR3 contains 16 residues. CDR3 in DNA: TGTGCCAGCAGCTTGAGGGTAGGCAGAGACAACTATGGCTACACCTTC. This gives the protein CASSLRVGRDNYGYTF.

Worth noting for this clone: This sample also contains other DNA sequences that code for the same CDR3. V and J are TRBV9 and TRBJ2-7; 7 nucleotides align to TRBD2. Germline V gene lookup returns CDR1 SGDLS and CDR2 YYNGEE. The CDR3 loop spans 13 amino acids. J was trimmed by 7 bases and V by 0 bases; bases with no gene match: 4. This CDR3 reads CASSVGGLTEQYF. CDR3 bases: TGTGCCAGCAGCGTAGGGGGACTAACGGAGCAGTACTTC.

The genes are TRBV30 and TRBJ2-7, with D possibly matching TRBD2 (5 bases). Deletions cut 4 bases from V and 7 bases from J, with 11 bases between. The CDR3 spans 11 residues. The germline CDR1 and CDR2 sequences are GTSNPN and SVGIG (reference sequence). The CDR3 is CAWIVAREQYF. CDR3 sequence (DNA): TGTGCCTGGATCGTAGCGCGGGAGCAGTACTTC.

The chain combines TRBV4-1 with TRBJ2-1, with 9 bases lining up with TRBD2. The CDR3 consists of 18 residues. V lost 1 base and J lost 4; bases outside the gene matches: 11. The germline V gene has CDR1 MGHRA and CDR2 YSYEKL. The CDR3 nucleotides read TGCGCCAGCAGCCAAGCTCCTGCGGGAGGGCCAGTGTACAATGAGCAGTTCTTC. Translating gives CASSQAPAGGPVYNEQFF.

This clone was recorded a few times. The V gene is TRBV6-1, the J gene TRBJ2-1; D is perhaps TRBD1 (6 bases). Germline V CDR1 and CDR2: MNHNS, SASEGT. The germline V and J ends were trimmed by 3 bases and 6 bases, with 27 bases remaining between them. The CDR3 has 19 amino acids. This chain's CDR3 is CASSDDGSHRDQAFNEQFF. For the CDR3, the DNA is TGTGCCAGCAGTGATGATGGGTCCCACAGGGACCAGGCATTCAATGAGCAGTTCTTC.

The gene calls are TRBV11-2 and TRBJ2-1; 9 nucleotides line up with TRBD2. CDR3 length: 16 amino acids. The trim removed 4 bases at V and 8 bases at J, leaving 12 bases unmatched. The germline V gene encodes CDR1 SGHAT and CDR2 FQNNGV. DNA for the CDR3: TGTGCCAGCAGCTCAGCCCTTGGACTAGCGATTCATGAGCAGTTCTTC. This encodes CASSSALGLAIHEQFF.

As for this clone: The junction shows a germline mismatch at one end, possibly a read error. The chain employs TRBV6-1 and TRBJ2-7; D gene ambiguous. The CDR3 length is 12 residues. Germline values: CDR1 MNHNS, CDR2 SASEGT. The CDR3: CASGDWTYEQYF. For the CDR3, the DNA is TGTGCCAGCGGTGACTGGACCTACGAGCAGTACTTC.

This clone was observed once. The chain has TRBV14 and TRBJ2-1, with D possibly matching TRBD1 (5 bases). CDR1 and CDR2 from the germline V gene are SGHDN and FVKESK. V was trimmed by 0 bases and J by 8 bases, leaving 14 bases between them. This CDR3 contains 15 residues. CDR3 sequence reads: CASSQDLGAPHEQFF. CDR3 sequence (DNA): TGTGCCAGCAGCCAAGATCTAGGGGCCCCCCATGAGCAGTTCTTC.

The V and J genes are TRBV28 and TRBJ2-1; 9 nucleotides agree with TRBD1. J gave up 6 bases and V 6 bases, and 6 bases lay outside the gene matches. The germline CDR1 and CDR2 sequences are MDHEN and SYDVKM. The CDR3 consists of 14 residues. The CDR3 protein is CASRGTGKSNEQFF. The CDR3 bases are TGTGCCAGCAGGGGGACAGGGAAATCCAATGAGCAGTTCTTC.

Worth noting for this clone: Other DNA sequences in this specimen translate into the identical CDR3. The chain is built from TRBV6-5 and TRBJ1-1, with TRBD1 matching over 9 bases. Germline V CDR1 and CDR2: MNHEY, SVGAGI. The ends lost 6 bases at V and 2 bases at J; junction bases unmatched: 4. This CDR3 is built from 14 residues. The CDR3 sequence: CASSLTGGNTEAFF. The CDR3 DNA reads TGTGCCAGCAGCCTGACAGGGGGAAACACTGAAGCTTTCTTT.

As to this clone: One end of the junction is discordant with germline, which a read error may explain. The sample holds other DNA sequences that translate to the same CDR3. The chain couples TRBV15 to TRBJ2-3, with 7 nucleotides matching TRBD1. CDR3 length: 17 residues. Germline values: CDR1 LNHNV, CDR2 YYDKDF (reference sequence). In DNA, the CDR3 is TGTGCCACCAGCAGAGGACAGGGATTGGGAAGCACGGATACGCAGTATTTT. This translates into CATSRGQGLGSTDTQYF.

The chain carries TRBV4-1 and TRBJ2-1; weak D call: TRBD2 (5 bases). This CDR3 contains 15 residues. Germline V gene lookup returns CDR1 MGHRA and CDR2 YSYEKL. The V and J ends lost 5 bases and 5 bases respectively, with 16 bases between them. The CDR3 DNA is TGCGCCAGCAGCGGTGTTTTTGACGGGGACAATGAGCAGTTCTTC. This gives the protein CASSGVFDGDNEQFF.

This chain links TRBV7-8 with TRBJ1-5, with D unclear. The germline V gene has CDR1 SGHVS and CDR2 FQNEAQ. V lost 5 bases, J lost 0 bases, and 8 bases lay in between. The CDR3 sequence is 14 residues long. CDR3 nucleotides: TGTGCCAGCAGCCGGATTGATAGCAATCAGCCCCAGCATTTT. Protein product: CASSRIDSNQPQHF. Filled out from reference TRBV7-8 and TRBJ1-5, the complete variable domain reads GAGVSQSPRYKVAKRGQDVALRCDPISGHVSLFWYQQALGQGPEFLTYFQNEAQLDKSGLPSDRFFAERPEGSVSTLKIQRTQQEDSAVYLCASSRIDSNQPQHFGDGTRLSIL.

This chain links TRBV9 with TRBJ2-4, with D tentatively TRBD1 (5 bases). The CDR3 consists of 14 residues. From germline, CDR1 is SGDLS and CDR2 YYNGEE. V lost 4 bases to trimming and J lost 5 bases, with 13 bases between them. CDR3 loop: CASSSGSLENIQYF. CDR3 bases: TGTGCCAGCAGCTCAGGGTCTTTGGAAAACATTCAGTACTTC.

With regard to this clone: The same CDR3 can be traced to other DNA sequences in this sample. This rearrangement joins TRBV5-1 to TRBJ2-7; 7 bases match TRBD1. Trimming removed 0 bases from V and 0 bases from J; junction bases left unmatched: 3. CDR1 and CDR2 (germline): SGHRS, YFSETQ. The CDR3 is 15 amino acids. The CDR3 here is CASSLGQGLSYEQYF. Here the CDR3 DNA reads TGCGCCAGCAGCTTGGGACAGGGCCTCTCCTACGAGCAGTACTTC.

The gene calls are TRBV7-3 and TRBJ2-7, with 10 bases that match TRBD2. The V and J ends lost 2 bases and 7 bases, in that order; junction bases with no gene match: 5. The CDR3 covers 14 residues. Germline values: CDR1 SGHTA, CDR2 FQGTGA. CDR3 sequence: CASSLLAGVSEQYF. In nucleotides, the CDR3 is TGTGCCAGCAGCTTACTAGCGGGAGTGAGTGAGCAGTACTTC.

V gene TRBV28 combines with J gene TRBJ2-7; D not certain. V lost 8 bases and J 3 bases, leaving 11 bases between the germline ends. The germline V gene encodes CDR1 MDHEN and CDR2 SYDVKM. The length of the CDR3 is 12 residues. Here the CDR3 reads CASGDRSYEQYF. CDR3 DNA sequence: TGTGCCAGCGGAGACCGGAGCTACGAGCAGTACTTC.

The gene calls are TRBV7-9 and TRBJ2-5, with 9 bases fitting TRBD2. The CDR3 extends over 16 amino acids. With V trimmed by 1 base and J by 4 bases, 7 bases remained unmatched. In germline, CDR1 is SEHNR, CDR2 FQNEAQ (reference sequence). CDR3 region: CASSLGGSGSVETQYF. The CDR3 nucleotides are TGTGCCAGCAGCTTAGGAGGTAGCGGGAGTGTAGAGACCCAGTACTTC.

V gene TRBV7-9 combines with J gene TRBJ2-7; 9 positions agree with TRBD1. V lost 5 bases and J lost 5; bases outside the gene matches: 10. CDR3 size: 15 residues. Germline loops: CDR1 SEHNR, CDR2 FQNEAQ (reference sequence). DNA of the CDR3: TGTGCCAGCAGCCCGGGGGACAGGGCTCTCGACGAGCAGTACTTC. Translating gives CASSPGDRALDEQYF.

This rearrangement joins TRBV7-9 to TRBJ2-7, with D possibly TRBD2 on 6 matching bases. CDR3 length: 13 residues. Germline V gives CDR1 SEHNR, CDR2 FQNEAQ (reference sequence). The V end was cut by 3 bases, the J end by 3 bases, with 9 bases between. CDR3 in DNA: TGTGCCAGCAGCTTCTCTAGCGTCTACGAGCAGTACTTC. Translating gives CASSFSSVYEQYF.

This sequence joins TRBV5-1 and TRBJ2-7, with D perhaps TRBD2 (5 bases). The germline V and J ends were trimmed by 1 base and 4 bases, with 15 bases remaining between them. The CDR3 runs to 15 residues. CDR1 is SGHRS and CDR2 is YFSETQ in the germline V gene. The CDR3 DNA sequence: TGCGCCAGCAGCTTGTTTCCGGGGTGGGAATACGAGCAGTACTTC. It specifies CASSLFPGWEYEQYF.

The chain is built from TRBV28 and TRBJ2-7; 8 bases line up with TRBD2. V shed 8 bases, J shed 0 bases, and the junction held 3 bases outside the gene matches. CDR1 is MDHEN, CDR2 SYDVKM, per germline. The CDR3 has 13 residues. CDR3 loop: CASSGLGSYEQYF. The CDR3 DNA follows: TGTGCCAGCTCGGGACTAGGCTCCTACGAGCAGTACTTC.

The rearrangement links TRBV6-6 to TRBJ2-1, with TRBD2 as a possible D gene (5 bases). This CDR3 is 11 amino acids long. Germline V CDR1 and CDR2: MNHNY, SVGAGI (reference sequence). Trimming pared 7 bases from V and 8 bases from J, leaving 9 bases between. CDR3 region: CASIEGYEQFF. The CDR3 bases are TGTGCCAGCATTGAGGGCTATGAGCAGTTCTTC.

The chain employs TRBV7-6 and TRBJ2-1; D not resolved. The V and J ends lost 5 bases and 4 bases respectively, with 21 bases between them. The CDR3 length is 17 residues. CDR1 is SGHVS and CDR2 is FNYEAQ in the germline V gene. The CDR3 nucleotides are TGTGCCAGCAGCGCGACCATATTAACGGCGGTATACAATGAGCAGTTCTTC. Translating gives CASSATILTAVYNEQFF.

The chain has TRBV9 and TRBJ2-7, with TRBD2 matching over 8 bases. Unmatched junction bases numbered 5, after V lost 2 bases and J lost 4 bases. This CDR3 is 14 amino acids long. Germline CDR1 is SGDLS and CDR2 is YYNGEE. The CDR3 nucleotides are TGTGCCAGCAGCGTCGGGACTAGTCATTACGAGCAGTACTTC. Amino acids: CASSVGTSHYEQYF.

In its sample, this clone was seen many times. The chain carries TRBV29-1 and TRBJ2-1; D not resolved. V dropped 4 bases and J dropped 7 bases, with 14 bases sitting between them. The V gene's germline CDR1 is SQVTM and CDR2 ANQGSEA. The length of the CDR3 is 13 residues. Here the CDR3 DNA reads TGCAGCGTTGTGCTTCTTCTCGGGAATGAGCAGTTCTTC. Translating it yields CSVVLLLGNEQFF.

The chain carries TRBV18 and TRBJ2-1, with D possibly being TRBD2 (5 bases). The CDR3 covers 15 residues. Trimming removed 3 bases from V and 4 bases from J, with 13 bases in between. Germline-derived CDR1 and CDR2 are KGHSH and LQKENI. The chain's CDR3 is CASSPEGLTYNEQFF. Here the CDR3 DNA reads TGTGCCAGCTCACCTGAAGGACTTACGTACAATGAGCAGTTCTTC.

This sequence joins TRBV2 and TRBJ2-7, with D tentatively TRBD1 (6 bases). This CDR3 is 13 amino acids long. V lost 5 bases, J lost 3 bases, and 11 bases lay in between. Germline V gives CDR1 SNHLY, CDR2 FYNNEI. CDR3 region: CASSSPQGYEQYF. DNA of the CDR3: TGTGCCAGCAGTTCTCCACAGGGCTACGAGCAGTACTTC. The full variable domain, in which reference TRBV2 and TRBJ2-7 provide the parts outside the CDR3, is EPEVTQTPSHQVTQMGQEVILRCVPISNHLYFYWYRQILGQKVEFLVSFYNNEISEKSEIFDDQFSVERPDGSNFTLKIRSTKLEDSAMYFCASSSPQGYEQYFGPGTRLTVT.